Listed here are 27 T cell receptor beta chains from one sample, sequenced in a study of OX40 agonist ivuxolimab in advanced cancers. The table came from immunoSEQ multiplex PCR; TCRdb's copy has only in-frame clones and leaves some out. Of around 62,000 clones in the sample, around 86% were seen once. The specimen comprised CD4+ or CD8+ T cells sorted from blood, sampled in a trial of the OX40 agonist ivuxolimab. The receptors here all came from an adult with an advanced solid tumor such as melanoma, head and neck, liver or kidney cancer.

This sequence joins TRBV7-3 and TRBJ2-7; TRBD1 might be the D (6 bases). CDR3 length: 15 residues. V gave up 3 bases and J gave up 3 bases, with 15 bases separating them. In germline, CDR1 is SGHTA, CDR2 FQGTGA. The CDR3 region is CASSLGHGTLYEQYF. In DNA form, the CDR3 reads TGTGCCAGCAGCTTGGGCCACGGGACACTCTACGAGCAGTACTTC. Supplemented by reference TRBV7-3 and TRBJ2-7, the full variable domain reads GAGVSQTPSNKVTEKGKYVELRCDPISGHTALYWYRQSLGQGPEFLIYFQGTGAADDSGLPNDRFFAVRPEGSVSTLKIQRTERGDSAVYLCASSLGHGTLYEQYFGPGTRLTVT.

The V and J genes are TRBV7-9 and TRBJ1-1, with a tentative D call TRBD1 (5 bases). The length of the CDR3 is 15 residues. CDR1 is SEHNR and CDR2 is FQNEAQ in the germline V gene (reference sequence). The V end was cut by 3 bases, the J end by 0 bases, with 11 bases between. The CDR3 loop reads CASSFGGRVNTEAFF. The DNA for the CDR3 is TGTGCCAGCAGCTTTGGGGGGAGAGTGAACACTGAAGCTTTCTTT.

This clone was seen a handful of times. The chain couples TRBV15 to TRBJ2-5, with a tentative D call TRBD2 (6 bases). The CDR3 loop spans 14 amino acids. The germline V gene has CDR1 LNHNV and CDR2 YYDKDF (reference sequence). V lost 6 bases and J lost 9, with 20 bases in between. The CDR3: CATSKEGQGWAQYF. In nucleotides, the CDR3 is TGTGCCACCAGTAAGGAGGGGCAGGGATGGGCCCAGTACTTC.

The V gene is TRBV19, the J gene TRBJ1-5; D unclear. The germline V gene encodes CDR1 LNHDA and CDR2 SQIVND (reference sequence). Trimming shortened V by 4 bases and J by 10 bases, and 8 bases separated the two germline ends. The CDR3 sequence is 11 residues long. CDR3: CASSSPGPQHF. The CDR3 DNA follows: TGTGCCAGTAGTAGCCCGGGACCCCAGCATTTT.

V and J are TRBV5-4 and TRBJ2-7; D call uncertain. The V end was cut by 4 bases, the J end by 6 bases, with 17 bases between. In germline, CDR1 is SGHNT, CDR2 YYREEE (reference sequence). This CDR3 is built from 14 residues. The CDR3 loop is CASSTLAFPSEQYF. DNA for the CDR3: TGTGCCAGCAGCACACTCGCCTTCCCAAGCGAGCAGTACTTC.

The rearrangement links TRBV5-1 to TRBJ2-1, with D tentatively TRBD2 (5 bases). Per germline, CDR1 SGHRS and CDR2 YFSETQ. The CDR3 contains 16 residues. Trimming took 4 bases from V and 9 from J, leaving 23 bases between them. Written as DNA, the CDR3 is TGCGCCAGCAGCCTTGGTTTAGCGTCTTCGTTAGGTGAGCAGTTCTTC. Its translation is CASSLGLASSLGEQFF.

The V call is TRBV7-2, the J call TRBJ2-7; D is tentatively TRBD1 or TRBD2 (5 bases each). CDR1 is SGHTA and CDR2 is FQGNSA in the germline V gene. The CDR3 spans 15 residues. The ends were cut back, 0 bases at V and 5 bases at J, with 14 bases in the middle. The CDR3 sequence is CASSLARARGNEQYF. The CDR3 DNA follows: TGTGCCAGCAGCTTAGCCAGGGCCCGAGGGAACGAGCAGTACTTC.

V usage is TRBV5-1 and J usage is TRBJ2-1, with 10 bases matching TRBD2. Unmatched junction bases numbered 5, after V lost 0 bases and J lost 8 bases. The CDR3 is made up of 15 amino acids. Germline CDR1 SGHRS, CDR2 YFSETQ. In nucleotides, the CDR3 is TGCGCCAGCAGCTTGGCAGCGGGGGGGATCTATGAGCAGTTCTTC. Its translation is CASSLAAGGIYEQFF.

The V and J genes are TRBV7-3 and TRBJ1-2; tentative D call: TRBD1 (6 bases). The CDR3 is made up of 13 amino acids. In germline, CDR1 is SGHTA, CDR2 FQGTGA. V lost 5 bases and J 4 bases, leaving 11 bases between the germline ends. The CDR3 DNA sequence: TGTGCCAGCAGCCCACAGGACAGCTATGGCTACACCTTC. Protein product: CASSPQDSYGYTF.

The V and J genes are TRBV7-2 and TRBJ1-5; TRBD1 agrees at 10 bases. CDR1 SGHTA and CDR2 FQGNSA come from the germline V gene. Losses at the gene ends were 5 bases for V and 5 bases for J; bases not matched to a gene: 6. The CDR3 sequence is 15 residues long. The CDR3 DNA reads TGTGCCAGCAGCGCCTGGACAGGGGGGGATCAGCCCCAGCATTTT. Its translation is CASSAWTGGDQPQHF.

J is TRBJ1-1 and V is TRBV4-1; D is undetermined. V was pared by 3 bases and J by 1 base, with 27 bases between. Germline assignment: CDR1 MGHRA and CDR2 YSYEKL. The CDR3 runs 20 residues. The CDR3 nucleotides read TGCGCCAGCAGCCAGCGCGCGGAGTTAAGAGGAGGGAAAAAGAACACTGAAGCTTTCTTT. This sequence encodes CASSQRAELRGGKKNTEAFF.

The V and J genes are TRBV7-2 and TRBJ1-1; D is uncertain. Trimming removed 5 bases from V and 0 bases from J, with 10 bases in between. Germline loops: CDR1 SGHTA, CDR2 FQGNSA. CDR3 length: 14 amino acids. The CDR3 region is CASSPGTMNTEAFF. As DNA, the CDR3 is TGTGCCAGCAGCCCGGGTACCATGAACACTGAAGCTTTCTTT.

This CDR3 reads CASSVGIGTSVGKLFF. The DNA for the CDR3 is TGTGCCAGTAGTGTTGGGATCGGGACTTCGGTTGGAAAACTGTTTTTT. This chain joins TRBV19 and TRBJ1-4; a weak D match, TRBD1 (5 bases). This CDR3 comprises 16 residues. Trimming cost V 5 bases and J 10 bases, with 23 bases left between them. Germline V gene sequence: CDR1 LNHDA, CDR2 SQIVND (reference sequence).

This sequence joins TRBV4-2 and TRBJ1-6; no clear D gene. CDR1 and CDR2 from the germline V gene are LGHNA and YNFKEQ. Trimming cost V 1 base and J 8 bases, with 12 bases left between them. This CDR3 spans 15 amino acids. This CDR3 is CASSQGLTDYSPLHF. In DNA form, the CDR3 reads TGTGCCAGCAGCCAAGGATTAACGGATTATTCACCCCTCCACTTT.

The rearrangement joins TRBV19 to TRBJ1-5, with 7 bases fitting TRBD1. Trimming cost V 6 bases and J 0 bases; bases outside gene matches: 11. CDR1 is LNHDA and CDR2 is SQIVND in the germline V gene (reference sequence). The CDR3 consists of 17 residues. CDR3 bases: TGTGCCAGTAGCCTTCGGGACAGACCCCTTAGCAATCAGCCCCAGCATTTT. Protein sequence: CASSLRDRPLSNQPQHF.

The chain employs TRBV30 and TRBJ1-1; D call uncertain. CDR1 GTSNPN and CDR2 SVGIG come from the germline V gene (reference sequence). The V gene lost 3 bases and the J gene lost 1 base, with 9 bases spanning the gap. CDR3 length equals 13 residues. DNA of the CDR3: TGTGCCTGGAGGATGCAGGAGAACACTGAAGCTTTCTTT. Translated, it gives CAWRMQENTEAFF.

This chain connects TRBV4-1 to TRBJ2-5; possibly TRBD1 for D (5 bases). Germline V gene data show CDR1 as MGHRA and CDR2 as YSYEKL. V lost 0 bases, J lost 1 base, and 15 bases lay in between. The CDR3 extends over 17 amino acids. CDR3 sequence: CASSQDGAGTVQETQYF. CDR3 sequence (DNA): TGCGCCAGCAGCCAAGATGGGGCAGGTACGGTCCAAGAGACCCAGTACTTC.

The chain links TRBV5-1 to TRBJ2-7; D tentatively fits TRBD1 or TRBD2 (6 bases each). Germline V gene sequence: CDR1 SGHRS, CDR2 YFSETQ. Trimming left V 0 bases short and J 6 bases short, with 13 bases between. The CDR3 contains 14 residues. The DNA of the CDR3 is TGCGCCAGCAGCTTGGAAGGAGGGGGAGGCGAGCAGTACTTC. Residues: CASSLEGGGGEQYF.

The V and J genes are TRBV4-1 and TRBJ2-3; D possibly corresponds to TRBD2 (5 bases). The CDR3 covers 17 residues. Germline V gives CDR1 MGHRA, CDR2 YSYEKL. Trimming stripped 4 bases from V and 0 bases from J, with 17 bases between. The CDR3 sequence is CASSLSGNPFSTDTQYF. In nucleotides, the CDR3 is TGCGCCAGCAGCCTATCGGGGAATCCGTTTAGCACAGATACGCAGTATTTT.

The chain couples TRBV6-1 to TRBJ2-7, with TRBD1 matching over 7 bases. Unmatched junction bases numbered 5, after V lost 8 bases and J lost 4 bases. The germline V gene has CDR1 MNHNS and CDR2 SASEGT. The CDR3 contains 12 residues. The CDR3 reads CASSGQRYEQYF. The CDR3 DNA sequence: TGTGCCAGCTCGGGACAGAGGTACGAGCAGTACTTC.

The chain recombines TRBV7-9 with TRBJ1-2; 7 bases match TRBD1. CDR1 is SEHNR and CDR2 is FQNEAQ in the germline V gene (reference sequence). The V gene end was trimmed by 4 bases and the J gene end by 4 bases; junction bases not matched to a gene: 6. The CDR3 is made up of 14 amino acids. CDR3 DNA: TGTGCCAGCAGCTCCCCCGGGACAGCCTATGGCTACACCTTC. This encodes CASSSPGTAYGYTF.

The chain joins TRBV7-6 to TRBJ2-7, with TRBD1 matching over 7 bases. Germline trimming cut 4 bases from V and 1 base from J; bases unmatched to any gene: 10. Germline V lookup: CDR1 SGHVS, CDR2 FNYEAQ. CDR3 size: 16 residues. The DNA for the CDR3 is TGTGCCAGCAGCTCCCCCAGGGGGAGCCGATCCTACGAGCAGTACTTC. Protein: CASSSPRGSRSYEQYF.

The V call is TRBV4-3, the J call TRBJ2-3; D may be TRBD1 or TRBD2 (5 bases each). The germline V gene encodes CDR1 LGHNA and CDR2 YSLEER. This CDR3 region has 13 residues. V was shortened by 1 base and J by 5 bases, with 7 bases between the two germline ends. As DNA, the CDR3 is TGCGCCAGCAGCCAAGCGAGGGGAGATACGCAGTATTTT. Amino acids: CASSQARGDTQYF.

The chain is built from TRBV4-3 and TRBJ1-2; TRBD1 might be the D (6 bases). With 4 bases removed from V and 0 bases from J, the gap between germline ends came to 18 bases. The length of the CDR3 is 17 residues. Germline loops: CDR1 LGHNA, CDR2 YSLEER. This CDR3 reads CASSLFQNRDSNYGYTF. As DNA, the CDR3 is TGCGCCAGCAGCCTGTTCCAAAACAGGGACTCTAACTATGGCTACACCTTC.

The chain carries TRBV9 and TRBJ1-2; D not certain. V dropped 4 bases and J dropped 1 base, with 5 bases sitting between them. This CDR3 spans 12 amino acids. Germline loops: CDR1 SGDLS, CDR2 YYNGEE. This CDR3 is CASSRDNYGYTF. The CDR3 nucleotides are TGTGCCAGCAGCAGGGATAACTATGGCTACACCTTC.

This chain joins TRBV7-8 and TRBJ2-5; D possibly corresponds to TRBD2 (6 bases). Per the germline V gene, CDR1 is SGHVS and CDR2 is FQNEAQ. This CDR3 is built from 15 residues. V was trimmed by 5 bases and J by 7 bases, leaving 20 bases between them. CDR3 sequence: CASSPDGTSGGTQYF. The CDR3 nucleotides are TGTGCCAGCAGCCCCGACGGGACTTCGGGTGGGACCCAGTACTTC.

The chain couples TRBV5-7 to TRBJ1-5, with no clear D. TRBV5-7 is noted as an ORF with a role that remains uncertain. The V end lost 0 bases, the J end lost 6 bases, and 4 bases lay between the germline ends. The CDR3 covers 12 residues. Here the CDR3 reads CASSLGVQPQHF. In DNA form, the CDR3 reads TGTGCCAGCAGCTTGGGGGTTCAGCCCCAGCATTTT.